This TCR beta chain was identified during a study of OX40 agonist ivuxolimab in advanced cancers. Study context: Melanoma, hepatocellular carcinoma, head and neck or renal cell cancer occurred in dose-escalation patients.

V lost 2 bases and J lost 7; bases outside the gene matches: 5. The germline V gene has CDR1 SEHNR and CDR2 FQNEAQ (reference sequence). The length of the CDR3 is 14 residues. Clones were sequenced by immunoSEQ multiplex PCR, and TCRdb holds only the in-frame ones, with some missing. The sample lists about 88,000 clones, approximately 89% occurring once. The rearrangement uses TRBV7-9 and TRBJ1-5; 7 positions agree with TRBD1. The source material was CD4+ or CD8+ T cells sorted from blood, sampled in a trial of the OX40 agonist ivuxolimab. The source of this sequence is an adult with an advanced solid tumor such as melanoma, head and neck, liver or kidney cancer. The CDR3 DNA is TGTGCCAGCAGCTTATTAGGGGGCGGGCAGCCCCAGCATTTT. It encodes CASSLLGGGQPQHF. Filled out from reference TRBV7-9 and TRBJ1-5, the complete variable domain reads DTGVSQNPRHKITKRGQNVTFRCDPISEHNRLYWYRQTLGQGPEFLTYFQNEAQLEKSRLLSDRFSAERPKGSFSTLEIQRTEQGDSAMYLCASSLLGGGQPQHFGDGTRLSIL.